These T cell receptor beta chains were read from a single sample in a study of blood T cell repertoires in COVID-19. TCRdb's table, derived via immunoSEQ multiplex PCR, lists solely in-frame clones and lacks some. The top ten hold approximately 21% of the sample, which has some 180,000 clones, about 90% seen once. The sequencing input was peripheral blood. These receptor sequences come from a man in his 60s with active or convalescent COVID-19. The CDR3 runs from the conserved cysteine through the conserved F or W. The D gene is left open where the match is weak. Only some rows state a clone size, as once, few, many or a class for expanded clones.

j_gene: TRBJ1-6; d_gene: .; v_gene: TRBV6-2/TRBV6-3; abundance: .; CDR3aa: CASSYGRGNSPLHF; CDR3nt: TGTGCCAGCAGTTACGGACGGGGAAATTCACCCCTCCACTTT
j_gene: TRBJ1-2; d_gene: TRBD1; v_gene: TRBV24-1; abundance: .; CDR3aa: CATSDPKGQGSGASHGYTF; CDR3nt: TGTGCCACCAGTGATCCAAAAGGACAGGGCAGTGGAGCGTCTCATGGCTACACCTTC
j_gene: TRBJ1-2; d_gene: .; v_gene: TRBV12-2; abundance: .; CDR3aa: CASRSGVYYGYTF; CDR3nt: TGTGCAAGTCGTTCAGGGGTGTATTATGGCTACACCTTC
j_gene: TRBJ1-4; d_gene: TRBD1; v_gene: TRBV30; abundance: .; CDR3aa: CASKGQGAGKLFF; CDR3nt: TGTGCCTCCAAAGGACAGGGGGCTGGAAAACTGTTTTTT
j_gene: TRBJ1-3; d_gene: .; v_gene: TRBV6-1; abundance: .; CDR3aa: CASSEAMHSSGNTIYF; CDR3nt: TGTGCCAGCAGTGAAGCGATGCATAGCTCTGGAAACACCATATATTTT
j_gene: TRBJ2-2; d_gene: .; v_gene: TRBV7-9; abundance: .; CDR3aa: CASSSITGPLANTGELFF; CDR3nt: TGTGCCAGCAGCTCAATCACGGGTCCGCTTGCGAACACCGGGGAGCTGTTTTTT
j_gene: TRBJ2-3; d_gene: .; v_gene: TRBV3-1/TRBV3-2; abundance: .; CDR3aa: CASSQRRGSTDTQYF; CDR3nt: TGTGCCAGCAGCCAACGGAGGGGCAGCACAGATACGCAGTATTTT
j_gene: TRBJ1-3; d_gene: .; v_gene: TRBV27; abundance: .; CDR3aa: CASSRNAEAFSGNTIYF; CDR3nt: TGTGCCAGCAGTCGAAACGCGGAGGCCTTCTCTGGAAACACCATATATTTT
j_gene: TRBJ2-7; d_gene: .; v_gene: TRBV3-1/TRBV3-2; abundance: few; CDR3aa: CASSPGRGLYEQYF; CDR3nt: TGTGCCAGCAGCCCCGGACGGGGACTCTACGAGCAGTACTTC
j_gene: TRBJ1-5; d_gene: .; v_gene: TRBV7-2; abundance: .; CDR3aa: CASSLTANDQPQHF; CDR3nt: TGTGCCAGCAGCTTGACAGCTAATGATCAGCCCCAGCATTTT
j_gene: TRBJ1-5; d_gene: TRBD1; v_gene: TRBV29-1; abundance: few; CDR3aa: CSVLPGTGSNQPQHF; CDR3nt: TGCAGCGTTCTACCCGGGACAGGGAGCAATCAGCCCCAGCATTTT
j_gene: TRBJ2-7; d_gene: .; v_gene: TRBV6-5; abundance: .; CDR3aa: CASSPRGLSYEQYF; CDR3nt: TGTGCCAGCAGCCCAAGGGGATTATCCTACGAGCAGTACTTC
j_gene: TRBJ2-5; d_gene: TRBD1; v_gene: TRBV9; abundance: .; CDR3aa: CASSVLGTGRGETQYF; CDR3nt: TGTGCCAGCAGCGTTTTAGGGACAGGGCGAGGCGAGACCCAGTACTTC
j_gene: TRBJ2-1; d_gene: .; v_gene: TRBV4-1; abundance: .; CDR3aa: CASSHYRNEQFF; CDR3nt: TGCGCCAGCAGCCATTACAGGAATGAGCAGTTCTTC
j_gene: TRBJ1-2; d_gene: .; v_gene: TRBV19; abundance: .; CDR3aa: CASSRGTGTPLPANYGYTF; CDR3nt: TGTGCCAGTAGCAGAGGAACCGGGACACCTCTTCCAGCTAACTATGGCTACACCTTC
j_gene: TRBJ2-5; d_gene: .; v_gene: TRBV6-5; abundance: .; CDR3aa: CASSYRGLGVTQYF; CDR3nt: TGTGCCAGCAGTTACCGAGGCCTAGGGGTGACCCAGTACTTC
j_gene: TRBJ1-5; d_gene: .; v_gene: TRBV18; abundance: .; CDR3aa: CASSRLDNQPQHF; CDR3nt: TGTGCCAGCTCACGTCTAGACAATCAGCCCCAGCATTTT
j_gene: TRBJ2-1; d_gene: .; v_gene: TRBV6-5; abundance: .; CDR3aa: CASSPNTYNEQFF; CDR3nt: TGTGCCAGCAGTCCAAACACCTACAATGAGCAGTTCTTC
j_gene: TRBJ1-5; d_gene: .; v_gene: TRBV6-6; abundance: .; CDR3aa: CASASNQPQHF; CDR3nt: TGTGCCAGCGCGAGCAATCAGCCCCAGCATTTT
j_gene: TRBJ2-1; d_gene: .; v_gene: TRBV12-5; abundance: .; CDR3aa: CASGLNQRVYNEQFF; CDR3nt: TGTGCTAGTGGTTTAAACCAGAGGGTTTACAATGAGCAGTTCTTC
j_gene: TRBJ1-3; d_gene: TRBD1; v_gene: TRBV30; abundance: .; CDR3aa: CAWTPRDRGTGNTIYF; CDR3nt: TGTGCCTGGACGCCCCGGGACAGGGGAACTGGAAACACCATATATTTT
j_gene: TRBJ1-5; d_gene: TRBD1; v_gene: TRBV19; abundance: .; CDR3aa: CASSPGTGGSQPQHF; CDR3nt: TGTGCCAGTAGCCCCGGGACAGGGGGTAGTCAGCCCCAGCATTTT
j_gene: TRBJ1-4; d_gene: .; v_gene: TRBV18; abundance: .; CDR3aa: CASSPLSGELSEKLFF; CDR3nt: TGTGCCAGCTCACCGCTTTCAGGGGAGTTGAGTGAAAAACTGTTTTTT
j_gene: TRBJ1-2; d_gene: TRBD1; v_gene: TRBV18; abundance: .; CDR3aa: CASSPPRWTGDGYTF; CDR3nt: TGTGCCAGCTCACCACCGAGATGGACAGGCGATGGCTACACCTTC
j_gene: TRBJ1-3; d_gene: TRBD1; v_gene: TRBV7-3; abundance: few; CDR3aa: CASSSPGQGKYFSGNTIYF; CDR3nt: TGTGCCAGCAGCTCTCCGGGACAGGGTAAATATTTTTCTGGAAACACCATATATTTT
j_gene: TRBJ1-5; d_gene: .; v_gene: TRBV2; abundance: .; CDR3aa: CASSAIGGYQPQHF; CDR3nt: TGTGCCAGCAGTGCGATTGGAGGATATCAGCCCCAGCATTTT
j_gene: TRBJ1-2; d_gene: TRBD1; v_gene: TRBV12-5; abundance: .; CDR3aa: CASATDRGGYGYTF; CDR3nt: TGTGCTAGTGCCACAGACAGGGGTGGGTATGGCTACACCTTC
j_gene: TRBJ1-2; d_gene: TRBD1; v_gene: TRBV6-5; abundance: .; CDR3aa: CATGTGAEKYYGYTF; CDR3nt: TGTGCCACCGGGACAGGGGCCGAGAAATACTATGGCTACACCTTC
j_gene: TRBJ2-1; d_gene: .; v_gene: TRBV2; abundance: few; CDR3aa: CASSSELSSYNEQFF; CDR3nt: TGTGCCAGCAGCAGCGAGTTAAGCTCCTACAATGAGCAGTTCTTC
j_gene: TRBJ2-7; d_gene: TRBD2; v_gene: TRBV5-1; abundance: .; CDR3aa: CASRALAGGWYEQYF; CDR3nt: TGCGCCAGCAGGGCACTAGCGGGGGGTTGGTACGAGCAGTACTTC
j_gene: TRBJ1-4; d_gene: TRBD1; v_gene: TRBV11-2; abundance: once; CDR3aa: CASRGQGFSNEKLFF; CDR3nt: TGTGCCAGCAGGGGACAGGGGTTCTCTAATGAAAAACTGTTTTTT
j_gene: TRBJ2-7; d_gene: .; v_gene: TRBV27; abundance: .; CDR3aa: CASGLRQEYEQYF; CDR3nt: TGTGCCAGCGGCCTGAGACAGGAATACGAGCAGTACTTC
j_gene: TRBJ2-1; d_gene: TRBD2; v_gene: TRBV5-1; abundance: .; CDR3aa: CASSPRAGGESEQFF; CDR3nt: TGCGCCAGCAGCCCCCGTGCGGGGGGGGAGAGTGAGCAGTTCTTC
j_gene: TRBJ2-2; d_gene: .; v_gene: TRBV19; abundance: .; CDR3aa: CASSGQWGRGGELFF; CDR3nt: TGTGCCAGTAGCGGTCAGTGGGGGCGAGGCGGGGAGCTGTTTTTT
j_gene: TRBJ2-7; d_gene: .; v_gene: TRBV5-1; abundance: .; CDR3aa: CASSLQASYEQYF; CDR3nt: TGCGCCAGCAGCTTGCAGGCCTCCTACGAGCAGTACTTC
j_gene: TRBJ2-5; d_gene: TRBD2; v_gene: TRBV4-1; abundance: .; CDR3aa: CASSPGPITLGGGFQGTQYF; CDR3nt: TGCGCCAGCAGCCCGGGACCCATAACGCTTGGCGGGGGGTTCCAAGGGACCCAGTACTTC
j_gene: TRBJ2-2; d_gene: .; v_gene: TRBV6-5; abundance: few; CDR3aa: CASSYSRTAHTGELFF; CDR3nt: TGTGCCAGCAGTTACTCGCGGACAGCCCACACCGGGGAGCTGTTTTTT
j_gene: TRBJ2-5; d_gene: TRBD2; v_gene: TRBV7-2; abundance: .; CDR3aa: CASSFQLAGSETQYF; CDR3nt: TGTGCCAGCAGTTTCCAACTAGCGGGGTCAGAGACCCAGTACTTC